This T cell receptor (beta chain) was sequenced in a study of T cell repertoires and HLA-DP antigens (dated by TCRdb to between 2018 and 2020). A note on the overall study: The study used an in vitro model of CD4+ T cell alloreactivity against allogeneic HLA-DP presented by transduced HeLa cells. Compared with self, one alloantigen differed at one amino acid in the peptide-binding groove and the other differed at under twelve, modelling structurally similar versus dissimilar alloantigens. Average DNA input was around 220 ng for sorted CD137+CD4+ samples, compared with 950 to 1,500 ng for pre-culture CD4+ samples. Of the three donors, two were male and one was female, with ages ranging from the 18-to-29 band to the 60-to-69 band. Paper-wide results and their limitations: Clones undetected before culture had an average cumulative frequency of about 35% against one allele and around 55% against the other. The study was limited by having just three donors, by relying on a non-physiological HeLa antigen-presenting system, and by using total CD4+ cells as responders. Sorted CD137+ cells showed similar clonality against both alloantigens (approximately 0.4), much higher than the clonality of pre-culture samples (roughly 0.04). Naive and memory CD4+ repertoires were not analysed separately.

Reading from cysteine to phenylalanine, the CDR3 counts 12 amino acids. Only the CDR3 part of the read is kept: 36 bases, read in frame from the first base. V and J lose 11 bases and 5 bases, and a span of 15 bases separates them. CDR1 and CDR2 (MNHEY, SMNVEV) derive from the germline V gene (reference sequence). This clone has just one count. Its antigen is still unknown. Per-base quality was not reported, and no clone a single base away is much larger than it. TCRB CDR3 regions were amplified with the immunoSEQ multiplex PCR using forward primers for 54 TRBV segments and reverse primers for 13 TRBJ segments. For pre-culture CD4+ samples, sequencing was done at deep resolution with a target of a few hundred thousand T cell genomes. Sequencing of the amplicons on an Illumina HiSeq System generated 87 bp reads spanning the CDR3. The authors' pipeline ran thus. Correction for PCR and sequencing errors was applied to reads, and CDR3 regions were defined through alignment to IMGT reference sequences. Synthetic template pools were used to estimate counts of templates and unique rearrangements. Clonality was computed as 1 minus Pielou's evenness. Richness was estimated with the Daley-Smith estimator. Morisita's index was used to measure repertoire overlap. Clones present in cultured samples but not detected in the pre-culture repertoire of the same donor were defined as low-abundance clones. Held by TCRdb, this immuneACCESS table contains in-frame sequences only and omits some clones. Under half of the omission traces to an unresolved V gene where checked; the cause of the rest is unknown. V and J calls and clone size come straight from that table; D and trimming were deduced from the DNA. The sample profile shows around 110,000 clones; more than 85% of them were found once. Clones ranked in the top ten supply around 0.3% of the sample.

Untouched CD4+ T cells were isolated from Ficoll-separated PBMC through negative selection with magnetic beads, and an average purity of almost 98% was reached. Magnetic beads were used to isolate untouched CD4+ T cells from Ficoll-separated PBMC, giving about 97.7% purity with negligible CD8+ contamination. Peripheral blood mononuclear cells came from the buffy coats of three healthy blood donors, who served as the study's donors. CMV seronegative status was shared by all three donors. Genomic DNA was extracted with the DNeasy Blood & Tissue Kit. TCRB sequencing was performed on genomic DNA from sorted CD137+CD4+ cells and pre-culture CD4+ baseline samples from each subject.

Recombination linked TRBV27 to TRBJ1-2; the D gene remains uncertain. Sequenced sample: CD4+ T cells from PBMCs. The sequence was obtained from a woman between 18 and 30 years old in good health and CMV-seronegative. The bases are TGTGCCGGCGGACTCCGTCCTTATGGCTACACCTTC. Its coded protein is CAGGLRPYGYTF.